This section outlines one T cell receptor (beta chain) sequence together with its context. The antigen it binds to is not known. Qualities for individual bases were not recorded, and no much larger clone is one base off. The sample comes from a study of T cells after yellow fever vaccination (dated by TCRdb to between 2018 and 2020). Background on the whole study: Libraries from fractions with low cell numbers were prepared with the SMART-Seq v4 Ultra Low Input RNA kit. To follow T-cell clones before and after primary and booster YFV17D yellow fever vaccination, bulk TCR alpha and beta repertoires were sequenced over time. Two healthy male donors made up the cohort, one aged 18 to 29 years and the other aged 30 to 39 years. Blood was collected at multiple timepoints before and after primary and secondary immunization, and bulk PBMC replicates and cell subsets were isolated.

Broad study findings and their caveats: Computational filtering was needed because FACS-sorted repertoires could contain abundant contaminating clonotypes from the bulk population. The secondary T-cell response was weaker than the primary response but faster, peaking on day 5 instead of day 15. The study included only a couple of donors, which limits how far the findings can be generalized. A small fraction of clonotypes appeared in both the CD4 and CD8 compartments, likely as a result of convergent recombination. After the booster, most clones that had expanded after primary vaccination were detected again (around 97% of CD4 and around 88% of CD8), suggesting broad maintenance of memory.

According to the study, the label for this sample's treatment or condition signals: live attenuated yellow fever vaccine strain. At each blood-draw timepoint, two biological replicates of bulk PBMCs were collected. A standard Ficoll-Paque protocol was used to isolate PBMCs from peripheral blood. TriZol was used to extract RNA from bulk PBMCs, from CD4 and CD8 fractions, and from dextramer-positive and dextramer-negative fractions. TCR cDNA was synthesized by 5'RACE template switching, which introduced a universal primer site and unique molecular identifiers. Priming of cDNA synthesis was performed from both the TCR alpha and TCR beta constant segments. Library amplification involved two PCR steps, and the second step added sample barcodes and sequencing adapters. Sequencing of libraries was done on Illumina HiSeq 2500 (2x100 bp) or NovaSeq (2x150 bp). For the original study's pipeline: MIGEC handled demultiplexing of reads and collapsing into UMI consensus sequences, while MiXCR performed V(D)J alignment. Vaccine-responding clonotypes were identified with edgeR using replicate PBMC samples, with FDR below 0.01 and a log2 fold change above 5 up to day 15 being required. Each bulk clonotype was labeled CD4 or CD8 based on which sequenced repertoire, CD4 or CD8, contained the clonotype at higher abundance. TCRdb passed the public sequencing reads through fastp at Q25 and MiXCR, retaining productive beta sequences. Each entry is one CDR3 protein sequence, shown with its most common DNA and genes. These V and J calls derive from TCRdb rather than the authors' analysis. The sample yields just under 600,000 distinct CDR3 sequences; 13% were counted once. Of the sample, more than 13% falls within the top ten clones.

This material consisted of PBMCs, taken on the day of the yellow fever booster vaccination. The TCR originated in a man aged 25 to 40 who received the YFV17D yellow fever vaccine.

The CDR3 amino acid sequence is: CASSLAPRNYEQYF. The DNA sequence reads TGTGCCAGCTCCCTTGCCCCTCGAAACTACGAGCAGTACTTC. The rearrangement combines TRBV6-1 with TRBJ2-7, with the D gene not confidently named. V is clipped by 8 bases and J by 3 bases, and the sequence between their germline boundaries is 17 bases long. As encoded in the germline V gene, CDR1 is MNHNS while CDR2 is SASEGT. Its CDR3 holds 14 amino acids, cysteine through phenylalanine. Solely the CDR3 DNA is kept, with 42 bases framed from the first base.